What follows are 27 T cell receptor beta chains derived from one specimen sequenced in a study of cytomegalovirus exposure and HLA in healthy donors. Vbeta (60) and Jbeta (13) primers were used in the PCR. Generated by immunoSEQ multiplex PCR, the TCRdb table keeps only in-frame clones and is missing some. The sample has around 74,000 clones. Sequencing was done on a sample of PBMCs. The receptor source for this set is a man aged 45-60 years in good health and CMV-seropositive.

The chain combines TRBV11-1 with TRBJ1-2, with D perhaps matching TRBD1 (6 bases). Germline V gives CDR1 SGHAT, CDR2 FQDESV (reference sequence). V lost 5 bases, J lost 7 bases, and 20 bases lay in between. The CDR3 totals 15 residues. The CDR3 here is CASSLNPQGYAGYTF. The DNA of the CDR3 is TGTGCCAGCAGCCTAAATCCGCAGGGGTACGCTGGCTACACCTTC.

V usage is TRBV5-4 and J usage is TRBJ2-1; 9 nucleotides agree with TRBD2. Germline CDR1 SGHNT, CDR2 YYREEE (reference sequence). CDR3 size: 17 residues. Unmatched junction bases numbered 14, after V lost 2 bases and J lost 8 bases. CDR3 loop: CASSFLAKASGADEQFF. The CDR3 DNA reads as TGTGCCAGCAGCTTCTTGGCTAAGGCTAGCGGGGCGGATGAGCAGTTCTTC. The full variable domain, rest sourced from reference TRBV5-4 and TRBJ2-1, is ETGVTQSPTHLIKTRGQQVTLRCSSQSGHNTVSWYQQALGQGPQFIFQYYREEENGRGNFPPRFSGLQFPNYSSELNVNALELDDSALYLCASSFLAKASGADEQFFGPGTRLTVL.

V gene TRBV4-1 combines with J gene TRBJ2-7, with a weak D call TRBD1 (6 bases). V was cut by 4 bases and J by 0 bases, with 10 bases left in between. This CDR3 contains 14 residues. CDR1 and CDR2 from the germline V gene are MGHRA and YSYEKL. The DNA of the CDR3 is TGCGCCAGCAGCCTCCGGACAGACTCCTACGAGCAGTACTTC. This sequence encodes CASSLRTDSYEQYF.

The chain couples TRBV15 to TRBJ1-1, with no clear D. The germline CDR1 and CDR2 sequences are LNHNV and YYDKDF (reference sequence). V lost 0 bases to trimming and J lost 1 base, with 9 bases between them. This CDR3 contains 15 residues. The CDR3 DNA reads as TGTGCCACCAGCAGAGATCTTACGGGGAACACTGAAGCTTTCTTT. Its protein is CATSRDLTGNTEAFF.

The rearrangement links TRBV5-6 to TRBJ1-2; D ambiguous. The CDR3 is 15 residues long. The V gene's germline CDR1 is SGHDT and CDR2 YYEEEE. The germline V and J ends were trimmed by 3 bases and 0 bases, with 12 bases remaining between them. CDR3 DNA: TGTGCCAGCAGCTCGCGACTGCTAGCTAACTATGGCTACACCTTC. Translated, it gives CASSSRLLANYGYTF.

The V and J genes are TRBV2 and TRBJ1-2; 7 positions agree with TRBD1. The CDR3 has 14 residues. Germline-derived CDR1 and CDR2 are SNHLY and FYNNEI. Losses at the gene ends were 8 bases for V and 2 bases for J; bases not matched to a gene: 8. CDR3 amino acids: CASEPAGQNYGYTF. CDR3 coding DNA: TGTGCCAGCGAACCTGCGGGACAGAACTATGGCTACACCTTC.

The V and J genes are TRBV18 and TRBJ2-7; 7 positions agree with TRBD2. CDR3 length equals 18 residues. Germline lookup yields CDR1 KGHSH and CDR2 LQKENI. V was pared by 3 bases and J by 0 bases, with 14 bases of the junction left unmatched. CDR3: CASSPFSLASGSSYEQYF. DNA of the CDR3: TGTGCCAGCTCACCTTTCAGTTTGGCTAGCGGAAGCTCCTACGAGCAGTACTTC.

The CDR3 coding sequence is TGTGCCAGCAGCTGGCCTGGGGACACGGAAGAGACCCAGTACTTC. This translates into CASSWPGDTEETQYF. The genes are TRBV5-6 and TRBJ2-5, with D possibly being TRBD1 (6 bases). This CDR3 has 15 amino acids. Germline CDR1 and CDR2: SGHDT and YYEEEE. V was shortened by 3 bases and J by 3 bases, with 15 bases between the two germline ends.

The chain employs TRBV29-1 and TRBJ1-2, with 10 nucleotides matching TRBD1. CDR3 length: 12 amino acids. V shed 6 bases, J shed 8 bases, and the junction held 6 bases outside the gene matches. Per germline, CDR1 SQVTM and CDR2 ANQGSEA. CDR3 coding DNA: TGCAGCGTGAGACAGGGGGCGGAGGGCTACACCTTC. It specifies CSVRQGAEGYTF. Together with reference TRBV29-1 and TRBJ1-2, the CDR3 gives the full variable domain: SAVISQKPSRDICQRGTSLTIQCQVDSQVTMMFWYRQQPGQSLTLIATANQGSEATYESGFVIDKFPISRPNLTFSTLTVSNMSPEDSSIYLCSVRQGAEGYTFGSGTRLTVV.

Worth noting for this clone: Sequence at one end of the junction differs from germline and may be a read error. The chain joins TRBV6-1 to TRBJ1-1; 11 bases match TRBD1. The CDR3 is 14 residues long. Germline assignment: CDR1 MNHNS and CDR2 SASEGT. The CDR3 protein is CASSGDRGNAEAFF. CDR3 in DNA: TGTGCCAGCAGCGGGGACAGGGGGAACGCTGAAGCTTTCTTT.

The DNA for the CDR3 is TGTGCCAGCAGCCCCCGGGGAGGCGGGGCTCACTACAATGAGCAGTTCTTC. Translated: CASSPRGGGAHYNEQFF. The chain links TRBV9 to TRBJ2-1, with D perhaps TRBD2 (6 bases). The CDR3 consists of 17 residues. Germline CDR1 and CDR2: SGDLS and YYNGEE. Trimming stripped 4 bases from V and 3 bases from J, with 20 bases between.

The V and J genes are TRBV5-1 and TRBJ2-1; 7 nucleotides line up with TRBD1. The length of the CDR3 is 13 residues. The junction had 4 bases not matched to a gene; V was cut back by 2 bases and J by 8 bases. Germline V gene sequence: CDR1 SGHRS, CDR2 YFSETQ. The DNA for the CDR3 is TGCGCCAGCAGCTTCAGGGGGAACCATGAGCAGTTCTTC. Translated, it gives CASSFRGNHEQFF.

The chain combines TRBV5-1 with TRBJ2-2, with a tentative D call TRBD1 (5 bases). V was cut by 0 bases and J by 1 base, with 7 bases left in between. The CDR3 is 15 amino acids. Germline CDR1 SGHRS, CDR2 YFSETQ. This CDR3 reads CASSLAQGNTGELFF. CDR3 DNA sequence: TGCGCCAGCAGCTTGGCCCAGGGGAACACCGGGGAGCTGTTTTTT.

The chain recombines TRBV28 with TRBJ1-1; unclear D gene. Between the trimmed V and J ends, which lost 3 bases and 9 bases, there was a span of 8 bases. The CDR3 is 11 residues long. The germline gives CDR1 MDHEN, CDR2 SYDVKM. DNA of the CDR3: TGTGCCAGCAGTTTTGGGGAGAAAGCTTTCTTT. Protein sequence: CASSFGEKAFF.

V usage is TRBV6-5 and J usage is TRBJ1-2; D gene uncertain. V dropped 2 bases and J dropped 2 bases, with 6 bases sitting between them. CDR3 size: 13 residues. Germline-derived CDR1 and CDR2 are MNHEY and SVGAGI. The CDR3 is CASSYGQNYGYTF. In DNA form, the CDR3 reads TGTGCCAGCAGTTACGGGCAGAACTATGGCTACACCTTC.

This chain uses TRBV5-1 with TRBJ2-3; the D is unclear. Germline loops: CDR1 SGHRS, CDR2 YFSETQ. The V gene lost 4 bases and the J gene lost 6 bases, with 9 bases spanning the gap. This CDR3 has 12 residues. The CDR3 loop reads CASSPVSDTQYF. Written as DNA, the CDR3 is TGCGCCAGCAGCCCGGTGTCGGATACGCAGTATTTT.

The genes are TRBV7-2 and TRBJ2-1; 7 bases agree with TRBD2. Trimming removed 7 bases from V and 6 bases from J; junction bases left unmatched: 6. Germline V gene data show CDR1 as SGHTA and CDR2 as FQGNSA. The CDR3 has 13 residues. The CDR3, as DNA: TGTGCCAGCACCTCCGGGAGGATCAATGAGCAGTTCTTC. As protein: CASTSGRINEQFF.

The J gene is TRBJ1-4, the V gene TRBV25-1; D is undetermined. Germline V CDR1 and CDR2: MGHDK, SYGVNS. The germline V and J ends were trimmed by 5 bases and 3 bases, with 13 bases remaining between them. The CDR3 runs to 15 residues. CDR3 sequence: CASSPPGRANEKLFF. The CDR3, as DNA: TGTGCCAGCAGTCCACCGGGGAGGGCTAATGAAAAACTGTTTTTT. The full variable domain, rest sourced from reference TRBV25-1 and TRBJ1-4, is EADIYQTPRYLVIGTGKKITLECSQTMGHDKMYWYQQDPGMELHLIHYSYGVNSTEKGDLSSESTVSRIRTEHFPLTLESARPSHTSQYLCASSPPGRANEKLFFGSGTQLSVL.

For the CDR3, the DNA is TGTGCCAGCAGCTTCGGACAGAACACTGAAGCTTTCTTT. This translates into CASSFGQNTEAFF. This chain joins TRBV5-6 and TRBJ1-1; the D gene is possibly TRBD1 (5 bases). Germline loops: CDR1 SGHDT, CDR2 YYEEEE. There are 13 residues in the CDR3. Trimming cost V 2 bases and J 1 base, with 6 bases left between them.

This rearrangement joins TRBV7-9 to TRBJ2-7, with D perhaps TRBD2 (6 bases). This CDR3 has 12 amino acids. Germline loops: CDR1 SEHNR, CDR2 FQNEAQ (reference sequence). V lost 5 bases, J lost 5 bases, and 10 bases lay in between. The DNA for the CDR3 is TGTGCCAGCAGCAAAGGAGGGAACGAGCAGTACGTC. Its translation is CASSKGGNEQYV.

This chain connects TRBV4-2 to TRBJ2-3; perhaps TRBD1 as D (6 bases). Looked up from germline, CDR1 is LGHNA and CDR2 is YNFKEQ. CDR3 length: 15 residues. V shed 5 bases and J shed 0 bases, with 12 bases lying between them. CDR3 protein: CASSMRQDSTDTQYF. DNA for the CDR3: TGTGCCAGCAGCATGCGACAGGACAGCACAGATACGCAGTATTTT.

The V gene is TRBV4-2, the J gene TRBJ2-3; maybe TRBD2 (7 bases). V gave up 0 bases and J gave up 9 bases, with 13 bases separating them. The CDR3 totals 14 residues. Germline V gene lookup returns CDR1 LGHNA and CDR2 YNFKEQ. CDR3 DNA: TGTGCCAGCAGCCAAGATCGGGGGGCCGACACGCAGTATTTT. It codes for CASSQDRGADTQYF.

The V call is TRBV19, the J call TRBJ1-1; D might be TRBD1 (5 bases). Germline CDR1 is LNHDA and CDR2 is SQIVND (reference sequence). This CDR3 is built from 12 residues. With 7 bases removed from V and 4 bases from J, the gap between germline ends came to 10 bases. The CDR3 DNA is TGTGCCAGTAAGGGGTGGGGCACTGAAGCTTTCTTT. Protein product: CASKGWGTEAFF.

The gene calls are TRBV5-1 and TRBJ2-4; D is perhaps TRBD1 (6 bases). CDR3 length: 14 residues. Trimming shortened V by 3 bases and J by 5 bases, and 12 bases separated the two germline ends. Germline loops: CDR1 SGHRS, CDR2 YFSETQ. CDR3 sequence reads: CASSSPGGENIQYF. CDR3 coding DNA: TGCGCCAGCAGCTCGCCTGGGGGCGAAAACATTCAGTACTTC.

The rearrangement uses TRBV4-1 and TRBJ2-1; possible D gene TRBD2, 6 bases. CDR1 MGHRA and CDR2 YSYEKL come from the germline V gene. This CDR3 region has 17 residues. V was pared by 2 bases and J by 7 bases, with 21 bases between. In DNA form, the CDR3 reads TGCGCCAGCAGCCAAACGAACTTCGGGACTTACAAGAATGAGCAGTTCTTC. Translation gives CASSQTNFGTYKNEQFF.

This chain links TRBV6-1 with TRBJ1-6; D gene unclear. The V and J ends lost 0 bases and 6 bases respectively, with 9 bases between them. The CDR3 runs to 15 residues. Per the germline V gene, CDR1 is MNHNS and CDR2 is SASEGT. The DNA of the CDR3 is TGTGCCAGCAGTGAAGCTGAGAAAACTAATTCACCCCTCCACTTT. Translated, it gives CASSEAEKTNSPLHF.

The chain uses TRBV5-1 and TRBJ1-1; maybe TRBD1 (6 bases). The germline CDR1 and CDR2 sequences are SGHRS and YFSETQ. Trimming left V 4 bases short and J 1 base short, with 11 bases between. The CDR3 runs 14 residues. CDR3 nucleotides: TGCGCCAGCAGCCTTGGACAGAAGAACACTGAAGCTTTCTTT. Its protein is CASSLGQKNTEAFF.